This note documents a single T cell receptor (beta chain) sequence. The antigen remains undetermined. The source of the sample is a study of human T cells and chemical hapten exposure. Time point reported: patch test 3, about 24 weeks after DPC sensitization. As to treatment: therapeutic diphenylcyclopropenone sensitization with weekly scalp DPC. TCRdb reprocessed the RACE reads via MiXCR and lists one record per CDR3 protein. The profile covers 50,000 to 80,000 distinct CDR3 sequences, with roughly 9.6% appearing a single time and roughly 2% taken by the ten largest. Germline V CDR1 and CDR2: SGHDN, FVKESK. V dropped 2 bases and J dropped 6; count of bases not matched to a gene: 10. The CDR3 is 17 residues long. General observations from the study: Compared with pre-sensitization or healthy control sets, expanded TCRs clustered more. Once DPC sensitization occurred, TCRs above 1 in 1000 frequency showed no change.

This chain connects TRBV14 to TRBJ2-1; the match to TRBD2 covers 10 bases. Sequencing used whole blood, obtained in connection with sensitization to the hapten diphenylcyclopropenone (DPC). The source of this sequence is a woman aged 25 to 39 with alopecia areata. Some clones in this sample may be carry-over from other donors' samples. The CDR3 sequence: CASSQLAGAQIPNEQFF. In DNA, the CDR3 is TGTGCCAGCAGCCAACTAGCGGGGGCCCAGATCCCCAATGAGCAGTTCTTC.